These 20 T cell receptor beta chains were sequenced from one sample in a study of T-cell memory formation after mild COVID-19. One entry per CDR3 protein results from TCRdb running MiXCR on the 5' RACE reads. The sample lists 190,000 or so distinct CDR3 sequences, about a fifth occurring once. Sequenced material: PBMCs or a T cell subset sorted from them (not recorded which). These receptors were taken from an adult woman who had mild COVID-19 (a few samples of this study predate the infection). Cell type and time point are not known.

The chain joins TRBV7-3 to TRBJ2-3; D gene uncertain. This CDR3 has 13 residues. Germline CDR1 and CDR2: SGHTA and FQGTGA. The V end lost 5 bases, the J end lost 2 bases, and 8 bases lay between the germline ends. In nucleotides, the CDR3 is TGTGCCAGCAGCCCCGCTTTCACAGATACGCAGTATTTT. Its protein product is CASSPAFTDTQYF.

The rearrangement links TRBV4-3 to TRBJ2-7; perhaps TRBD1 as D (5 bases). The CDR3 loop spans 12 amino acids. Trimming took 3 bases from V and 5 from J, leaving 8 bases between them. Germline V gene lookup returns CDR1 LGHNA and CDR2 YSLEER. The CDR3 region is CASSHRGHEQYF. Here the CDR3 DNA reads TGCGCCAGCAGCCATAGGGGTCACGAGCAGTACTTC.

This clonotype was observed a handful of times. This chain uses TRBV12-3 or TRBV12-4 with TRBJ2-3; 7 nucleotides agree with TRBD2. The CDR3 length is 16 residues. Losses at the gene ends were 3 bases for V and 2 bases for J; bases not matched to a gene: 8. The CDR3 coding sequence is TGTGCCAGCAGTTTGAGCGGGGAAGACTACACAGATACGCAGTATTTT. Its translation is CASSLSGEDYTDTQYF.

This clonotype was picked up one time. This chain connects TRBV4-1 to TRBJ1-1; TRBD1 agrees at 7 bases. Looked up from germline, CDR1 is MGHRA and CDR2 is YSYEKL. V shed 0 bases, J shed 1 base, and the junction held 8 bases outside the gene matches. This CDR3 comprises 17 residues. The CDR3 here is CASSQDVGQISNTEAFF. DNA of the CDR3: TGCGCCAGCAGCCAAGATGTGGGACAGATTTCGAACACTGAAGCTTTCTTT.

J is TRBJ1-5 and V is TRBV7-6; 7 bases are shared with TRBD1. There are 15 residues in the CDR3. CDR1 and CDR2 (germline): SGHVS, FNYEAQ. Trimming removed 0 bases from V and 4 bases from J; junction bases left unmatched: 3. The DNA for the CDR3 is TGTGCCAGCAGCTTAGCGCCGGGACAGAATCAGCCCCAGCATTTT. Translated: CASSLAPGQNQPQHF.

This clonotype has a handful of counts. This rearrangement joins TRBV5-1 to TRBJ1-5; 7 bases align to TRBD1. With V trimmed by 4 bases and J by 3 bases, 7 bases remained unmatched. The CDR3 sequence is 15 residues long. Germline values: CDR1 SGHRS, CDR2 YFSETQ. The CDR3 DNA reads TGCGCCAGCAGCCTTACAGGGGAGCCCAATCAGCCCCAGCATTTT. This encodes CASSLTGEPNQPQHF.

The chain couples TRBV10-2 to TRBJ2-2, with 7 bases fitting TRBD2. Trimming at V came to 10 bases and at J to 1 base, leaving 6 bases not matched to a gene. In germline, CDR1 is WSHSY, CDR2 SAAADI. This CDR3 comprises 14 residues. Here the CDR3 DNA reads TGCGCCACGCAAATAGCGGGGAACACCGGGGAGCTGTTTTTT. Encoded protein: CATQIAGNTGELFF.

This clonotype was seen repeatedly, ten times or more. The chain joins TRBV24-1 to TRBJ2-1, with D possibly matching TRBD2 (6 bases). Trimming shortened V by 3 bases and J by 6 bases, and 8 bases separated the two germline ends. The germline V gene encodes CDR1 KGHDR and CDR2 SFDVKD. CDR3 length equals 13 residues. CDR3 in DNA: TGTGCCACCAGTGATGCCGGGGGCAATGAGCAGTTCTTC. Residues: CATSDAGGNEQFF.

This rearrangement joins TRBV7-6 to TRBJ2-3; D perhaps matches TRBD2 (6 bases). The V gene lost 0 bases and the J gene lost 0 bases, with 10 bases spanning the gap. The CDR3 sequence is 16 residues long. Germline assignment: CDR1 SGHVS and CDR2 FNYEAQ. CDR3 loop: CASSLAGDFSTDTQYF. CDR3 DNA sequence: TGTGCCAGCAGCTTAGCCGGGGACTTTAGCACAGATACGCAGTATTTT.

This clonotype appeared a few times. The chain employs TRBV12-3 or TRBV12-4 and TRBJ2-5; TRBD2 agrees at 11 bases. The CDR3 is made up of 19 amino acids. The V and J ends lost 6 bases and 4 bases, in that order; junction bases with no gene match: 19. The CDR3 protein is CASSSLLAGGPLARETQYF. The CDR3, as DNA: TGTGCCAGCAGCTCCCTGCTAGCGGGGGGACCCTTGGCCCGAGAGACCCAGTACTTC.

The J gene is TRBJ1-1, the V gene TRBV6-5; 7 bases map to TRBD1. CDR1 and CDR2 (germline): MNHEY, SVGAGI. CDR3 length: 20 amino acids. After removal of 0 bases from V and 0 bases from J, the junction contained 16 bases not matched to a gene. The CDR3 spells CASSYSPPWVQGPVNTEAFF. In nucleotides, the CDR3 is TGTGCCAGCAGTTACTCTCCCCCCTGGGTACAGGGGCCCGTGAACACTGAAGCTTTCTTT.

This chain uses TRBV5-5 with TRBJ2-1, with TRBD2 matching 12 bases. The CDR3 contains 20 residues. The ends lost 2 bases at V and 0 bases at J; junction bases unmatched: 12. The germline V gene encodes CDR1 SGHKS and CDR2 YYEKEE (reference sequence). The DNA for the CDR3 is TGTGCCAGCAGCTTTGCGGCTAGCGGGGGGGCCCCCATCTCCTACAATGAGCAGTTCTTC. Its protein product is CASSFAASGGAPISYNEQFF.

This chain connects TRBV2 to TRBJ2-1; the D gene is possibly TRBD2 (6 bases). The germline CDR1 and CDR2 sequences are SNHLY and FYNNEI. The CDR3 spans 15 residues. The V end lost 9 bases, the J end lost 10 bases, and 25 bases lay between the germline ends. CDR3 sequence: CASEKGLAVVHEQFF. DNA of the CDR3: TGTGCCAGTGAGAAGGGACTGGCCGTCGTGCACGAGCAGTTCTTC.

The chain recombines TRBV7-3 with TRBJ2-3; perhaps TRBD2 as D (5 bases). This CDR3 contains 15 residues. The germline V and J ends were trimmed by 4 bases and 6 bases, with 17 bases remaining between them. Germline CDR1 SGHTA, CDR2 FQGTGA. The CDR3 spells CASSSTGMHGDTQYF. CDR3 nucleotides: TGTGCCAGCAGCTCTACGGGGATGCACGGGGATACGCAGTATTTT.

The CDR3 loop reads CASRKGQPGAYSTDTQYF. In DNA, the CDR3 is TGCGCCAGCAGGAAAGGGCAACCGGGGGCGTACAGCACAGATACGCAGTATTTT. This chain links TRBV4-1 with TRBJ2-3; D possibly matches TRBD1 or TRBD2 (6 bases each). Trimming cost V 6 bases and J 0 bases, with 22 bases left between them. Germline CDR1 reads MGHRA; CDR2 reads YSYEKL. The CDR3 is made up of 18 amino acids.

This rearrangement joins TRBV29-1 to TRBJ2-2, with D possibly TRBD1 on 6 matching bases. CDR1 is SQVTM and CDR2 is ANQGSEA in the germline V gene. The CDR3 covers 18 residues. Between the trimmed V and J ends, which lost 4 bases and 2 bases, there was a span of 23 bases. The CDR3 region has the DNA TGCAGCGTTGGCCTTAAGGACAGACCAAAAGCTAACACCGGGGAGCTGTTTTTT. Translating it yields CSVGLKDRPKANTGELFF.

The rearrangement uses TRBV24-1 and TRBJ1-5; D gene unclear. This CDR3 is 10 amino acids long. Deletions cut 6 bases from V and 7 bases from J, with 3 bases between. Germline values: CDR1 KGHDR, CDR2 SFDVKD. DNA for the CDR3: TGTGCCACCAGTTTACAGCCCCAGCATTTT. Its protein product is CATSLQPQHF.

CDR3 in amino acids: CASTGPRESPKRGVGETQYF. The CDR3, as DNA: TGCGCCAGCACAGGTCCCAGGGAAAGCCCTAAGCGAGGGGTAGGAGAGACCCAGTACTTC. This chain joins TRBV5-1 and TRBJ2-5; D could derive from TRBD1 or TRBD2 (5 bases each). Trimming stripped 6 bases from V and 4 bases from J, with 34 bases between. The CDR3 is made up of 20 amino acids. The germline V gene has CDR1 SGHRS and CDR2 YFSETQ.

This chain uses TRBV11-2 with TRBJ2-3; 7 bases map to TRBD2. Germline loops: CDR1 SGHAT, CDR2 FQNNGV. The CDR3 has 17 residues. J lost 5 bases, V lost 2 bases, and 13 bases had no gene match. CDR3 amino acids: CASSLFGRGNWVDTQYF. The CDR3 DNA follows: TGTGCCAGCAGCTTATTTGGGCGGGGGAATTGGGTAGATACGCAGTATTTT.

This clonotype occurred a few times. The chain joins TRBV7-2 to TRBJ2-5, with 8 positions matching TRBD2. The V gene's germline CDR1 is SGHTA and CDR2 FQGNSA. After removal of 1 base from V and 1 base from J, the junction contained 17 bases not matched to a gene. The CDR3 has 20 residues. This CDR3 is CASSLVWIMSGSESQETQYF. In nucleotides, the CDR3 is TGTGCCAGCAGCTTAGTTTGGATTATGAGCGGGAGCGAATCCCAAGAGACCCAGTACTTC.